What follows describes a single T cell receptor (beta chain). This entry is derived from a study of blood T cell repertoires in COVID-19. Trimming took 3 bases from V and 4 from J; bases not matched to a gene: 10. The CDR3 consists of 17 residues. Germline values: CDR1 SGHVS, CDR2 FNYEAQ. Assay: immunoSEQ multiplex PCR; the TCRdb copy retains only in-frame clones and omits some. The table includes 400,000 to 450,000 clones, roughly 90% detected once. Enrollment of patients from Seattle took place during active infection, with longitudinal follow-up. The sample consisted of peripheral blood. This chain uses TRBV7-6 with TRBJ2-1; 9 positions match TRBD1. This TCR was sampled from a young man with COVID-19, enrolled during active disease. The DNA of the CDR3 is TGTGCCAGCAGCTTCGCTAGTCCGGGACAGGGATACAATGAGCAGTTCTTC. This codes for CASSFASPGQGYNEQFF.